This TCR beta chain was sequenced for a study of shared clonotypes between healthy human individuals. On this clone: Relative to the germline gene, one junction end is altered; a read error may explain this.

Deep-level running was used for the assay. Assay used: immunoSEQ multiplex PCR; TCRdb lists only in-frame clones, some missing. The sample records around 1.4 million clones, approximately 98.5% being singletons. Germline lookup yields CDR1 LGHNA and CDR2 YSLEER. The CDR3 extends over 17 amino acids. This TCR was recovered from a man under 40 in good health. Sequenced input: naive CD4+ T cells sorted from blood. The subset was: CD45RA+ positively selected. This chain uses TRBV4-3 with TRBJ2-1, with a possible D match to TRBD2 (5 bases). The CDR3: CASSQDTTLGGGGEQFF. The CDR3 nucleotides read TGCGCCAGCAGTCAAGATACCACACTAGGCGGTGGCGGTGAGCAGTTCTTC.